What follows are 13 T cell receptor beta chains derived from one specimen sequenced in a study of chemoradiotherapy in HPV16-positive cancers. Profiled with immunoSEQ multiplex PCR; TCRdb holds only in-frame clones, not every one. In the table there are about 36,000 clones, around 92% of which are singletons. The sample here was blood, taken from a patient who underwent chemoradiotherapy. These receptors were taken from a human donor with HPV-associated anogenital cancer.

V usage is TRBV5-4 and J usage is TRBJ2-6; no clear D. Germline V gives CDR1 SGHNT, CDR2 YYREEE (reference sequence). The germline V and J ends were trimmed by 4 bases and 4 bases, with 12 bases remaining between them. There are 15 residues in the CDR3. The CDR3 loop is CASSRMGLGANVLTF. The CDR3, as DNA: TGTGCCAGCAGCCGAATGGGATTGGGGGCCAACGTCCTGACTTTC. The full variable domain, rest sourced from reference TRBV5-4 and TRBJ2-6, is ETGVTQSPTHLIKTRGQQVTLRCSSQSGHNTVSWYQQALGQGPQFIFQYYREEENGRGNFPPRFSGLQFPNYSSELNVNALELDDSALYLCASSRMGLGANVLTFGAGSRLTVL.

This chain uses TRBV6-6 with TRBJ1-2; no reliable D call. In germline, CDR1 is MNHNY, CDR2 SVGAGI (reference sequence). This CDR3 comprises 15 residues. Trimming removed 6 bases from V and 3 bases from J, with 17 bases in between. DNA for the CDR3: TGTGCCAGCAGCCGGACTGAAGCGGTGGACTATGGCTACACCTTC. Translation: CASSRTEAVDYGYTF.

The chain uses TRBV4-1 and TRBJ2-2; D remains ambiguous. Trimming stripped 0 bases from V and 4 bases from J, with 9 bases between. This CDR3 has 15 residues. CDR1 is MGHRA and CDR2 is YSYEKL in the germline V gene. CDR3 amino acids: CASSQDTRSTGELFF. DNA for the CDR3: TGCGCCAGCAGCCAAGATACCCGCTCCACCGGGGAGCTGTTTTTT.

CDR3 region: CASSENRLQGNYGYTF. The CDR3 DNA sequence: TGTGCCAGCAGTGAAAATCGGCTACAGGGAAACTATGGCTACACCTTC. The J gene is TRBJ1-2, the V gene TRBV2; tentative D call: TRBD1 (6 bases). Germline assignment: CDR1 SNHLY and CDR2 FYNNEI. The ends were cut back, 2 bases at V and 2 bases at J, with 15 bases in the middle. The CDR3 runs to 16 residues.

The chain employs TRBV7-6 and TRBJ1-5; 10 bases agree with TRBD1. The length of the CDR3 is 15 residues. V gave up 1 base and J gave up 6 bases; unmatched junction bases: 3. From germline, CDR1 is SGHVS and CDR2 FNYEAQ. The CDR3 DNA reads TGTGCCAGCAGCTTAGGGACAGGGGGAAGTCAGCCCCAGCATTTT. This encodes CASSLGTGGSQPQHF.

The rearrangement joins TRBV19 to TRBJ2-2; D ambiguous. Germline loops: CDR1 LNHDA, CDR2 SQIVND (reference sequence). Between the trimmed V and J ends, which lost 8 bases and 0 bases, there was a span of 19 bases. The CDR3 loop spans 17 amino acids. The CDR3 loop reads CASSQPLTPANTGELFF. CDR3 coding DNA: TGTGCCAGTTCCCAACCCTTAACACCCGCGAACACCGGGGAGCTGTTTTTT.

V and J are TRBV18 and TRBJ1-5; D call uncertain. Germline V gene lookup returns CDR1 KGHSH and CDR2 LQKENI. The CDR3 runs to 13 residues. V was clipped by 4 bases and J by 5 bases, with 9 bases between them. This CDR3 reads CASSRVNDQPQHF. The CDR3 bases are TGTGCCAGCTCACGGGTCAACGATCAGCCCCAGCATTTT.

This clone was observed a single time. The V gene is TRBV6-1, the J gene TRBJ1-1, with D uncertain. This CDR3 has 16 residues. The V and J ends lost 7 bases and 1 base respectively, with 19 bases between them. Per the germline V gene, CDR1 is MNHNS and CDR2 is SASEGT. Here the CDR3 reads CASTEEIGQQNTEAFF. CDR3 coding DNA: TGTGCCAGCACTGAGGAGATTGGGCAGCAGAACACTGAAGCTTTCTTT.

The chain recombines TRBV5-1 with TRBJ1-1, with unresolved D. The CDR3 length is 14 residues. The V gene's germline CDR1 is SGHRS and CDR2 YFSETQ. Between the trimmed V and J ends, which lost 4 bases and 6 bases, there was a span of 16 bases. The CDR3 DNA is TGCGCCAGCAGCCCGCTGGAGGGTACGGCTGAAGCTTTCTTT. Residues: CASSPLEGTAEAFF.

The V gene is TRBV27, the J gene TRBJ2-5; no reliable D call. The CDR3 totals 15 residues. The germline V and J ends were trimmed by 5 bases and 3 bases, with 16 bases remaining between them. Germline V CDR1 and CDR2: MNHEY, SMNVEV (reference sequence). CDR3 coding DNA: TGTGCCAGCAGTCCAAGACCTGGCCCCAAAGAGACCCAGTACTTC. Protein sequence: CASSPRPGPKETQYF.

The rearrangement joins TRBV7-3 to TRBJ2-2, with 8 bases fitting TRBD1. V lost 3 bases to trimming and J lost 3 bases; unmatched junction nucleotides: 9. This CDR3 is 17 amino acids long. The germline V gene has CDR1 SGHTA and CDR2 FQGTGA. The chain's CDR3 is CASSFLGQGVYTGELFF. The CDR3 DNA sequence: TGTGCCAGCAGCTTTCTCGGACAGGGAGTATACACCGGGGAGCTGTTTTTT.

CDR3 coding DNA: TGTGCCAGCAGGGGACAGGGTGTCCCTTCACCCCTCCACTTT. Its protein product is CASRGQGVPSPLHF. V is TRBV2 and J is TRBJ1-6; 9 nucleotides align to TRBD1. The CDR3 extends over 14 amino acids. The germline CDR1 and CDR2 sequences are SNHLY and FYNNEI. V shed 6 bases, J shed 9 bases, and the junction held 6 bases outside the gene matches.

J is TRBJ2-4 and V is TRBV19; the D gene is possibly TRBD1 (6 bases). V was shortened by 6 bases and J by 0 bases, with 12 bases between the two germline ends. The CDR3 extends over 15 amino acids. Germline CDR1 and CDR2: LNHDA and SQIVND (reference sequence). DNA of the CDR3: TGTGCCAGTAGCTTACAGGGAATAGCCAAAAACATTCAGTACTTC. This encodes CASSLQGIAKNIQYF.